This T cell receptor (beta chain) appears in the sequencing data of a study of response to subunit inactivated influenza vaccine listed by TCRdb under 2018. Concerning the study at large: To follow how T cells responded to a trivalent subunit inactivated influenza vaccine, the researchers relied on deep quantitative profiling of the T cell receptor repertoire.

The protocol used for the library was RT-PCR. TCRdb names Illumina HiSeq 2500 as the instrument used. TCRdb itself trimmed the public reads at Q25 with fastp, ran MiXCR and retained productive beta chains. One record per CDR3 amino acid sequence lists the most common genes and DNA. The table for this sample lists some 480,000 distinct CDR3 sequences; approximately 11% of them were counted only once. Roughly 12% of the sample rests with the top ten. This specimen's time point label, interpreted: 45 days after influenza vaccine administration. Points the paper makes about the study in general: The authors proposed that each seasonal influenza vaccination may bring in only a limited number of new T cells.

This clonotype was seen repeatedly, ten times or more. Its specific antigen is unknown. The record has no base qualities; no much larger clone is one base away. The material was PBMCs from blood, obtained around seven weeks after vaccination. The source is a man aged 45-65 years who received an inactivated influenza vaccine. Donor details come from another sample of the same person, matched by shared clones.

The nucleotide sequence reads as follows: TGCGCCAGCAGCTTGATGCAGGGAGATGGGCTGTTTTTT. Its protein product is CASSLMQGDGLFF. The chain couples TRBV5-1 to TRBJ2-2; the D gene may be TRBD1 or TRBD2, since each aligns over 5 bases. Taken from cysteine to phenylalanine, the CDR3 has 13 residues. Of the read, only the CDR3 DNA is kept; its 39 bases are in frame from base 1. V gives up 1 base and J gives up 13 bases, and the segment between their germline ends measures 14 bases. CDR1 SGHRS and CDR2 YFSETQ were looked up in the germline V gene.